The T cell receptor (beta chain) described here comes from a study of T cell responses to AZD1222 COVID-19 vaccine. The repertoire was sequenced with immunoSEQ multiplex PCR; TCRdb's copy has only in-frame clones and lacks some. The sample table includes more than 110,000 clones. To note about this clone: The antigen is undetermined.

Study-wide results and limits: Repertoire collection took place solely once the T cell response had peaked.

The CDR3 consists of 16 residues. Germline loops: CDR1 SNHLY, CDR2 FYNNEI. V shed 4 bases and J 1 base; nucleotides not matched to a gene: 5. This chain connects TRBV2 to TRBJ2-2; TRBD2 aligns across 8 bases. This receptor was obtained from an adult in good health. Specimen: peripheral blood. CDR3 coding DNA: TGTGCCAGCAGTGTCTGGCGGGGGGTGAACACCGGGGAGCTGTTTTTT. As protein: CASSVWRGVNTGELFF.